These 8 T cell receptor beta chains originate from one sample sequenced in a study of metastatic and nonmetastatic thyroid tumors. All patients reached thyroid surgery having received no treatment beforehand. From the PCR reads, TCRdb re-called clones with MiXCR. The sample holds fewer than 40,000 clones, around 23% seen once. Sample: tumor tissue. The receptors were sampled from a male donor with papillary thyroid cancer or a benign thyroid nodule (not recorded which). Some clones in this sample may be carry-over from other donors' samples.

In this sample, this clone turned up many times. CDR3: CATRPGASDTQYF. The CDR3 DNA is TGTGCCACCAGGCCCGGGGCATCAGATACGCAGTATTTT. The genes are TRBV24-1 and TRBJ2-3; D might be TRBD1 or TRBD2, each matching 5 bases. Germline loops: CDR1 KGHDR, CDR2 SFDVKD. With 7 bases removed from V and 4 bases from J, the gap between germline ends came to 11 bases. CDR3 size: 13 residues.

The rearrangement joins TRBV7-2 to TRBJ2-2; 12 bases are a match to TRBD2. With V trimmed by 4 bases and J by 5 bases, 2 bases remained unmatched. Germline V gene sequence: CDR1 SGHTA, CDR2 FQGNSA. The CDR3 sequence is 15 residues long. This CDR3 is CASSWGLAGTGELFF. The CDR3 DNA reads as TGTGCCAGCAGCTGGGGACTAGCGGGTACCGGGGAGCTGTTTTTT.

This clone has more than one count but fewer than ten. The V gene is TRBV27, the J gene TRBJ2-7, with TRBD1 identical over 7 bases. Germline assignment: CDR1 MNHEY and CDR2 SMNVEV (reference sequence). Germline trimming cut 7 bases from V and 5 bases from J; bases unmatched to any gene: 11. This CDR3 is built from 14 residues. CDR3 coding DNA: TGTGCCAGCACACAATCCCGGGACAGCAACGAGCAGTACTTC. This gives the protein CASTQSRDSNEQYF.

The sample holds many counts of this clone. The V call is TRBV20-1, the J call TRBJ2-6; the D gene is possibly TRBD1 (6 bases). Between the trimmed V and J ends, which lost 6 bases and 2 bases, there was a span of 11 bases. Per germline, CDR1 DFQATT and CDR2 SNEGSKA (reference sequence). This CDR3 has 14 amino acids. The chain's CDR3 is CSAMHRAGANVLTF. For the CDR3, the DNA is TGCAGTGCCATGCACAGGGCTGGGGCCAACGTCCTGACTTTC.

V gene TRBV20-1 combines with J gene TRBJ2-1; 7 nucleotides match TRBD2. Germline values: CDR1 DFQATT, CDR2 SNEGSKA (reference sequence). With 6 bases clipped from V and 9 bases from J, the junction kept 14 bases outside the gene matches. The CDR3 has 14 amino acids. The DNA of the CDR3 is TGCAGTGCCAAAGGACTAGTCTCGAGAGCTGAGCAGTTCTTC. Protein sequence: CSAKGLVSRAEQFF.

The sample holds a few counts of this clone. This chain joins TRBV28 and TRBJ2-7; TRBD1 aligns across 8 bases. The trim removed 7 bases at V and 2 bases at J, leaving 7 bases unmatched. The V gene's germline CDR1 is MDHEN and CDR2 SYDVKM. The length of the CDR3 is 14 residues. CDR3 in DNA: TGTGCCAGCACGAATGGACAGGGCACCTACGAGCAGTACTTC. Translation gives CASTNGQGTYEQYF.

The chain joins TRBV28 to TRBJ1-2; 8 nucleotides agree with TRBD1. CDR3 length equals 16 residues. Unmatched junction bases numbered 9, after V lost 2 bases and J lost 4 bases. The germline gives CDR1 MDHEN, CDR2 SYDVKM. The CDR3 loop is CASSLPDRGRGYGYTF. CDR3 coding DNA: TGTGCCAGCAGTTTACCCGACAGGGGACGTGGCTATGGCTACACCTTC.

This clone was seen repeatedly, ten times or more. V is TRBV18 and J is TRBJ1-1, with 7 bases matching TRBD1. Trimming took 4 bases from V and 0 from J; bases not matched to a gene: 11. CDR1 and CDR2 from the germline V gene are KGHSH and LQKENI. This CDR3 has 17 residues. The CDR3 is CASSQWTGDPLNTEAFF. CDR3 bases: TGTGCCAGCTCACAGTGGACAGGAGACCCCTTGAACACTGAAGCTTTCTTT. Supplemented by reference TRBV18 and TRBJ1-1, the full variable domain reads NAGVMQNPRHLVRRRGQEARLRCSPMKGHSHVYWYRQLPEEGLKFMVYLQKENIIDESGMPKERFSAEFPKEGPSILRIQQVVRGDSAAYFCASSQWTGDPLNTEAFFGQGTRLTVV.